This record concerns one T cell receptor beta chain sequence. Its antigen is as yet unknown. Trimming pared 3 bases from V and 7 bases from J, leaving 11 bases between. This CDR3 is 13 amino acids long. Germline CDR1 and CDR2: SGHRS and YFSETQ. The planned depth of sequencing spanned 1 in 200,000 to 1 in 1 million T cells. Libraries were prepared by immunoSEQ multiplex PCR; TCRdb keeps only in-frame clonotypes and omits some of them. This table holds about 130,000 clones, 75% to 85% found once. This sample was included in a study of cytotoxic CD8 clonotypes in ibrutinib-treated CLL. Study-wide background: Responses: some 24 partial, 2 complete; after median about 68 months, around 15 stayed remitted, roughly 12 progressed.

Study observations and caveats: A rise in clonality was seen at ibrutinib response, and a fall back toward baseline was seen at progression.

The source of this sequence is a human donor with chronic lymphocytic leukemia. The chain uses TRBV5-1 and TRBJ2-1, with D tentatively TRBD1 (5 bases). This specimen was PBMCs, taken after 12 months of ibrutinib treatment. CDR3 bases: TGCGCCAGCAGCTGGATAGGGGTTAATGAGCAGTTCTTC. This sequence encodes CASSWIGVNEQFF.